This is a list of T cell receptor beta chains from one sample in a study of T cells in Graves' hyperthyroidism and ophthalmopathy. TCRdb reprocessed the multiplex PCR reads with MiXCR, giving one entry per CDR3 protein. The sample contains roughly 570,000 distinct CDR3 sequences, 40% to 55% of which appear only once. Sequencing was performed on peripheral blood or thyroid tissue (not recorded which). The receptors here all came from an adult woman with Graves' disease, either hyperthyroidism or ophthalmopathy (not recorded which). The CDR3 runs from the conserved cysteine through the conserved F or W. Each record gives: D gene, V gene, clone size, J gene, CDR3 protein, CDR3 DNA. D genes are given only for firm matches. Size is stated for part of the rows, as once, few or many counts, or as a class when the clone is expanded.

d_call: .
v_call: TRBV20-1
clone_size: few
j_call: TRBJ2-5
cdr3_aa: CSANRGGNQPQYF
cdr3_nt: TGCAGTGCTAACAGGGGAGGGAATCAGCCCCAGTACTTC

d_call: TRBD1
v_call: TRBV10-3
clone_size: .
j_call: TRBJ1-2
cdr3_aa: CAIAGQGRGYTF
cdr3_nt: TGTGCCATCGCCGGACAGGGTCGTGGCTACACCTTC

d_call: TRBD1
v_call: TRBV30
clone_size: few
j_call: TRBJ1-1
cdr3_aa: CAWGPEGQGDTEAFF
cdr3_nt: TGTGCCTGGGGCCCCGAGGGACAGGGGGACACTGAAGCTTTCTTT

d_call: .
v_call: TRBV5-1
clone_size: many
j_call: TRBJ1-2
cdr3_aa: CASSLERHAGGGYTF
cdr3_nt: TGCGCCAGCAGCTTGGAACGGCACGCCGGAGGGGGCTACACCTTC

d_call: TRBD2
v_call: TRBV20-1
clone_size: many
j_call: TRBJ2-7
cdr3_aa: CSARALAAWEQYF
cdr3_nt: TGCAGTGCCCGGGCTCTAGCGGCCTGGGAGCAGTACTTC

d_call: .
v_call: TRBV2
clone_size: .
j_call: TRBJ2-7
cdr3_aa: CASSGAGSTYEQYF
cdr3_nt: TGTGCCAGCAGTGGGGCGGGATCCACCTACGAGCAGTACTTC

d_call: TRBD2
v_call: TRBV30
clone_size: few
j_call: TRBJ2-7
cdr3_aa: CASTFSGSWTPYF
cdr3_nt: TGTGCCTCAACCTTCAGCGGGAGCTGGACCCCGTACTTC

d_call: .
v_call: TRBV2
clone_size: few
j_call: TRBJ1-5
cdr3_aa: CASYGGGYSNQPQHF
cdr3_nt: TGTGCCAGCTACGGTGGCGGTTATAGCAATCAGCCCCAGCATTTT

d_call: TRBD1
v_call: TRBV6-5
clone_size: .
j_call: TRBJ2-7
cdr3_aa: CASRRDRGRLYEQYF
cdr3_nt: TGTGCCAGCAGGAGGGACAGGGGGCGACTCTACGAGCAGTACTTC

d_call: TRBD2
v_call: TRBV12-3/TRBV12-4
clone_size: .
j_call: TRBJ2-3
cdr3_aa: CASSYLAGISDTQYF
cdr3_nt: TGTGCCAGCAGCTATCTAGCGGGAATTTCAGATACGCAGTATTTT

d_call: .
v_call: TRBV3-1
clone_size: .
j_call: TRBJ2-2
cdr3_aa: CASSRPAVNTGELFF
cdr3_nt: TGTGCCAGCAGCCGGCCAGCGGTGAACACCGGGGAGCTGTTTTTT

d_call: TRBD1
v_call: TRBV10-3
clone_size: many
j_call: TRBJ1-5
cdr3_aa: CAISPGTANQPQHF
cdr3_nt: TGTGCCATCAGTCCAGGGACAGCTAATCAGCCCCAGCATTTT

d_call: .
v_call: TRBV7-9
clone_size: .
j_call: TRBJ2-7
cdr3_aa: CASSLGGVTNYEQYF
cdr3_nt: TGTGCCAGCAGCTTAGGGGGGGTGACAAACTACGAGCAGTACTTC

d_call: .
v_call: TRBV9
clone_size: many
j_call: TRBJ2-5
cdr3_aa: CTSSVRMRETQYF
cdr3_nt: TGTACCAGCAGCGTAAGGATGAGAGAGACCCAGTACTTC

d_call: .
v_call: TRBV24-1
clone_size: .
j_call: TRBJ2-7
cdr3_aa: CATSDLAGRGYEQYF
cdr3_nt: TGTGCCACCAGTGATTTAGCCGGGAGAGGGTACGAGCAGTACTTC

d_call: TRBD1
v_call: TRBV9
clone_size: many
j_call: TRBJ2-7
cdr3_aa: CASSFGQDVYEQYF
cdr3_nt: TGTGCCAGCAGTTTCGGACAGGATGTCTACGAGCAGTACTTC

d_call: .
v_call: TRBV9
clone_size: .
j_call: TRBJ1-1
cdr3_aa: CASSVGAPNTEAFF
cdr3_nt: TGTGCCAGCAGCGTAGGGGCTCCCAACACTGAAGCTTTCTTT

d_call: .
v_call: TRBV9
clone_size: many
j_call: TRBJ2-5
cdr3_aa: CASSVIGGFRETQYF
cdr3_nt: TGTGCCAGCAGCGTAATTGGGGGCTTTCGAGAGACCCAGTACTTC

d_call: TRBD1
v_call: TRBV4-2
clone_size: many
j_call: TRBJ2-7
cdr3_aa: CASSQDAGQGSYEQYF
cdr3_nt: TGTGCCAGCAGCCAAGACGCGGGACAGGGGTCCTACGAGCAGTACTTC

d_call: .
v_call: TRBV15
clone_size: many
j_call: TRBJ2-5
cdr3_aa: CATSRGSLGTLGETQYF
cdr3_nt: TGTGCCACCAGCAGAGGCAGTCTGGGTACCTTGGGGGAGACCCAGTACTTC

d_call: .
v_call: TRBV2
clone_size: many
j_call: TRBJ2-2
cdr3_aa: CASTRSEVGTGELFF
cdr3_nt: TGTGCCAGCACCCGCTCCGAGGTTGGCACCGGGGAGCTGTTTTTT

d_call: .
v_call: TRBV6-5
clone_size: many
j_call: TRBJ2-7
cdr3_aa: CASSSRTNYEQYF
cdr3_nt: TGTGCCAGCAGTTCAAGGACAAACTACGAGCAGTACTTC

d_call: .
v_call: TRBV25-1
clone_size: .
j_call: TRBJ2-7
cdr3_aa: CASSASGGYNSYEQYF
cdr3_nt: TGTGCCAGCAGTGCTAGTGGAGGGTACAATTCCTACGAGCAGTACTTC

d_call: .
v_call: TRBV6-6
clone_size: many
j_call: TRBJ1-1
cdr3_aa: CASSYHSGINTEAFF
cdr3_nt: TGTGCCAGCAGTTACCACTCTGGGATAAACACTGAAGCTTTCTTT

d_call: TRBD1
v_call: TRBV7-3
clone_size: .
j_call: TRBJ2-5
cdr3_aa: CASSPGGTGMEETQYF
cdr3_nt: TGTGCCAGCAGCCCGGGCGGGACAGGGATGGAAGAGACCCAGTACTTC